Listed below are T cell receptor beta chains from one sample, sequenced in a study of blood T cell repertoires in COVID-19. Sequencing was performed with immunoSEQ multiplex PCR; in TCRdb, only in-frame clones are kept and a portion is missing. The table includes around 700,000 clones, 70% to 90% detected once. The sample comprised peripheral blood. These TCRs come from a woman aged 18-29 years with acute or convalescent COVID-19. Each CDR3 is given with its conserved first and last residue. The order of the fields is D gene, V gene, clone size, J gene, CDR3 DNA, CDR3 protein. A D gene is named only where the DNA matches it firmly. A row's size may be missing; if present it is once, few, many or a size class.

D gene: TRBD2
V gene: TRBV30
clone size: -
J gene: TRBJ2-2
CDR3 DNA: TGTGCCTGGAGTGTAGCTAGCGGCGACAACACCGGGGAGCTGTTTTTT
CDR3 protein: CAWSVASGDNTGELFF

D gene: -
V gene: TRBV24-1
clone size: -
J gene: TRBJ2-2
CDR3 DNA: TGTGCCACCGTCCATACTTACACCGGGGAGCTGTTTTTT
CDR3 protein: CATVHTYTGELFF

D gene: -
V gene: TRBV4-1
clone size: -
J gene: TRBJ2-7
CDR3 DNA: TGCGCCAGCAGCCAAGACCGGGGGAGGGGGGGCTCCTACGAGCAGTACTTC
CDR3 protein: CASSQDRGRGGSYEQYF

D gene: -
V gene: TRBV7-6
clone size: -
J gene: TRBJ2-7
CDR3 DNA: TGTGCCAGCAGCTTTGGAGGGGACAGTTCCTACGAGCAGTACTTC
CDR3 protein: CASSFGGDSSYEQYF

D gene: TRBD2
V gene: TRBV3-1/TRBV3-2
clone size: -
J gene: TRBJ2-3
CDR3 DNA: TGTGCCAGCAGCCAACCTGTTCTAGCGGGGTGGGGCACAGATACGCAGTATTTT
CDR3 protein: CASSQPVLAGWGTDTQYF

D gene: -
V gene: TRBV30
clone size: -
J gene: TRBJ2-7
CDR3 DNA: TGTGCCTGGAGCCCTAGACCCTACGAGCAGTACTTC
CDR3 protein: CAWSPRPYEQYF

D gene: -
V gene: TRBV25-1
clone size: -
J gene: TRBJ2-7
CDR3 DNA: TGTGCCAGCAGTGAGCGTGCCAACTACGAGCAGTACTTC
CDR3 protein: CASSERANYEQYF

D gene: TRBD1
V gene: TRBV5-8
clone size: -
J gene: TRBJ1-5
CDR3 DNA: TGTGCCAGCAGCACCCGCCGGGACAGGGGCGATCAGCCCCAGCATTTT
CDR3 protein: CASSTRRDRGDQPQHF

D gene: TRBD2
V gene: TRBV4-1
clone size: -
J gene: TRBJ2-1
CDR3 DNA: TGCGCCAGCAGCCAATCGAGTCTGAGGCAGGGAGGGTTGGACAATGAGCAGTTCTTC
CDR3 protein: CASSQSSLRQGGLDNEQFF

D gene: -
V gene: TRBV4-1
clone size: few
J gene: TRBJ1-1
CDR3 DNA: TGCGCCAGCAGCAACAGAGGGGGGGCGTATGAAGCTTTCTTT
CDR3 protein: CASSNRGGAYEAFF

D gene: TRBD2
V gene: TRBV6-5
clone size: -
J gene: TRBJ2-5
CDR3 DNA: TGTGCCAGCAGGACCGCCACGCGGGGGGGGACCCAGTACTTC
CDR3 protein: CASRTATRGGTQYF

D gene: -
V gene: TRBV30
clone size: -
J gene: TRBJ1-2
CDR3 DNA: TGTGCCTGGAGTGAAAATCGTAACTATGGCTACACCTTC
CDR3 protein: CAWSENRNYGYTF

D gene: -
V gene: TRBV6-5
clone size: -
J gene: TRBJ1-5
CDR3 DNA: TGTGCCAGCAGTTACCCCGGGGGGGTGTTACAGCCCCAGCATTTT
CDR3 protein: CASSYPGGVLQPQHF

D gene: -
V gene: TRBV4-3
clone size: -
J gene: TRBJ1-2
CDR3 DNA: TGCGCCAGCAGCCAATTGGGAGCGGGGGGGCACTATGGCTACACCTTC
CDR3 protein: CASSQLGAGGHYGYTF

D gene: -
V gene: TRBV14
clone size: -
J gene: TRBJ1-6
CDR3 DNA: TGTGCCAGCAGCCATTCGGGAGGGAATTCACCCCTCCACTTT
CDR3 protein: CASSHSGGNSPLHF

D gene: TRBD2
V gene: TRBV23-1
clone size: -
J gene: TRBJ2-7
CDR3 DNA: TGCGCCAGCAGTCAGCCTAGCGGCAGGACCCTTAACCTAATTCAGTACTTC
CDR3 protein: CASSQPSGRTLNLIQYF

D gene: TRBD1
V gene: TRBV29-1
clone size: -
J gene: TRBJ2-2
CDR3 DNA: TGCAGCGTTCAGGGGGCAAGCTCCTACACCGGGGAGCTGTTTTTT
CDR3 protein: CSVQGASSYTGELFF

D gene: TRBD1
V gene: TRBV9
clone size: -
J gene: TRBJ1-3
CDR3 DNA: TGTGCCAGCAGCTCTAGCGTGGTGGGGACAGGGGTCTTCTCTGGAAACACCATATATTTT
CDR3 protein: CASSSSVVGTGVFSGNTIYF

D gene: TRBD1
V gene: TRBV6-6
clone size: -
J gene: TRBJ1-2
CDR3 DNA: TGTGCCAGCTCCTCACGAGGGACAGGGACACCCCTAGGCTACACCTTC
CDR3 protein: CASSSRGTGTPLGYTF

D gene: TRBD2
V gene: TRBV7-6
clone size: -
J gene: TRBJ2-1
CDR3 DNA: TGTGCCAGCAGTCCTAGCGGGGGGTACAATGAGCAGTTCTTC
CDR3 protein: CASSPSGGYNEQFF

D gene: -
V gene: TRBV27
clone size: -
J gene: TRBJ2-1
CDR3 DNA: TGTGCCAGCAGTCCCCTCGGGGGGCTGGAAAACAATGAGCAGTTCTTC
CDR3 protein: CASSPLGGLENNEQFF

D gene: TRBD1
V gene: TRBV5-6
clone size: -
J gene: TRBJ1-5
CDR3 DNA: TGTGCCAGCAGCTTGGGGCAGGGGGCGAGAGGACAGCCCCAGCATTTT
CDR3 protein: CASSLGQGARGQPQHF

D gene: -
V gene: TRBV7-3
clone size: few
J gene: TRBJ1-1
CDR3 DNA: TGTGCCAGCAGCTCAATTCGGAGGTCTGAAGCTTTCTTT
CDR3 protein: CASSSIRRSEAFF

D gene: -
V gene: TRBV4-3
clone size: -
J gene: TRBJ1-1
CDR3 DNA: TGCGCCAGCAGCCAGATACTTAATACTGAAGCTTTCTTT
CDR3 protein: CASSQILNTEAFF

D gene: -
V gene: TRBV18
clone size: -
J gene: TRBJ2-3
CDR3 DNA: TGTGCCAGCTCGTCCGCCACAGGCCAGGGTATCACAGATACGCAGTATTTT
CDR3 protein: CASSSATGQGITDTQYF

D gene: TRBD2
V gene: TRBV7-2
clone size: -
J gene: TRBJ2-1
CDR3 DNA: TGTGCCAGCAGCCTTAGTGGGGGGGGGAATGAGCAGTTCTTC
CDR3 protein: CASSLSGGGNEQFF

D gene: TRBD2
V gene: TRBV4-3
clone size: -
J gene: TRBJ2-4
CDR3 DNA: TGCGCCAGCAGCCAAGATACTAGCGGGGATAGTCAGTACTTC
CDR3 protein: CASSQDTSGDSQYF

D gene: TRBD2
V gene: TRBV6-4
clone size: -
J gene: TRBJ2-2
CDR3 DNA: TGTGCCAGCAGTGATCAAGCGGGACCTACCGGGGAGCTGTTTTTT
CDR3 protein: CASSDQAGPTGELFF

D gene: -
V gene: TRBV4-1
clone size: -
J gene: TRBJ1-3
CDR3 DNA: TGCGCCAGCAGCCCCAGGGGTTCAAGTATAGGTACCCCTGGAAACACCATATATTTT
CDR3 protein: CASSPRGSSIGTPGNTIYF

D gene: -
V gene: TRBV9
clone size: -
J gene: TRBJ2-1
CDR3 DNA: TGTGCCAGCAGCCCCGGGGGGCGCTCCTACAATGAGCAGTTCTTC
CDR3 protein: CASSPGGRSYNEQFF

D gene: -
V gene: TRBV7-8
clone size: -
J gene: TRBJ2-1
CDR3 DNA: TGTGCCAGCAGCCCATCCGGGACAACCTACAATGAGCAGTTCTTC
CDR3 protein: CASSPSGTTYNEQFF

D gene: -
V gene: TRBV5-5
clone size: -
J gene: TRBJ2-1
CDR3 DNA: TGTGCCAGCAGCTTTCAGGCCTTATACAATGAGCAGTTCTTC
CDR3 protein: CASSFQALYNEQFF

D gene: TRBD1
V gene: TRBV14
clone size: -
J gene: TRBJ1-1
CDR3 DNA: TGTGCCAGCAGCCAAAGAGGGACAGGGCACACTGAAGCTTTCTTT
CDR3 protein: CASSQRGTGHTEAFF

D gene: -
V gene: TRBV5-1
clone size: -
J gene: TRBJ1-1
CDR3 DNA: TGCGCCAGCACCCCGGGGGGACAAAACCCTTTTGAAGCTTTCTTT
CDR3 protein: CASTPGGQNPFEAFF

D gene: -
V gene: TRBV30
clone size: once
J gene: TRBJ1-6
CDR3 DNA: TGTGCCTGGAGGTCCAAGCCCCGGGGAAACTCACCCCTCCACTTT
CDR3 protein: CAWRSKPRGNSPLHF

D gene: TRBD2
V gene: TRBV4-1
clone size: -
J gene: TRBJ2-5
CDR3 DNA: TGCGCCAGCGCCCCAGCGGGGGGGCAAGAGACCCAGTACTTC
CDR3 protein: CASAPAGGQETQYF

D gene: -
V gene: TRBV29-1
clone size: once
J gene: TRBJ1-2
CDR3 DNA: TGCAGCGTTCCCTCTGTTGGGGGCGGGAGTGGCTACACCTTC
CDR3 protein: CSVPSVGGGSGYTF

D gene: TRBD2
V gene: TRBV7-8
clone size: -
J gene: TRBJ2-3
CDR3 DNA: TGTGCCAGCAGCTTAGTTAGGCCTAGCGGGGGCCCCGTTCCTAGCACAGATACGCAGTATTTT
CDR3 protein: CASSLVRPSGGPVPSTDTQYF

D gene: -
V gene: TRBV6-5
clone size: -
J gene: TRBJ2-5
CDR3 DNA: TGTGCCAGCAGTTACACAATCCAAGAGACCCAGTACTTC
CDR3 protein: CASSYTIQETQYF

D gene: -
V gene: TRBV4-1
clone size: -
J gene: TRBJ2-5
CDR3 DNA: TGCGCCAGCAGCCAAGAGTATGAGACCCAGTACTTC
CDR3 protein: CASSQEYETQYF

D gene: -
V gene: TRBV19
clone size: -
J gene: TRBJ1-5
CDR3 DNA: TGTGCCAGTAGTATAAGACAGGTCAATCAGCCCCAGCATTTT
CDR3 protein: CASSIRQVNQPQHF

D gene: TRBD1
V gene: TRBV18
clone size: -
J gene: TRBJ1-1
CDR3 DNA: TGTGCCAGCTCACCGGGGCAGGGGGCTGAAGCTTTCTTT
CDR3 protein: CASSPGQGAEAFF

D gene: TRBD2
V gene: TRBV2
clone size: -
J gene: TRBJ2-3
CDR3 DNA: TGTGCCAGCGGCCTGCGGGGGGCCTCTAGCACAGATACGCAGTATTTT
CDR3 protein: CASGLRGASSTDTQYF

D gene: -
V gene: TRBV20-1
clone size: -
J gene: TRBJ2-3
CDR3 DNA: TGCAGTGCTACCCACTCGGATACGCAGTATTTT
CDR3 protein: CSATHSDTQYF